This TCR beta chain emerged from a study of T-cell reconstitution after alpha-beta-depleted transplantation in children. General observations from the study: There were reportedly several hundred expanded graft clones from which alpha-beta T cells came about two months after transplant. By one year post-transplant, T-cell counts and diversity largely arose from T cells that were newly produced. Some patients' high day-60 TCRbeta diversity was traced to surviving recipient T cells and thymic progenitors.

This CDR3 has 15 residues. Germline V gene lookup returns CDR1 DFQATT and CDR2 SNEGSKA (reference sequence). V lost 6 bases, J lost 0 bases, and 7 bases stayed unmatched. As for this clonotype: Its antigen is currently unknown.

The TCRbeta library incorporated unique molecular identifiers. MiXCR was run by TCRdb on the PCR reads, yielding one entry per CDR3 protein. The data hold fewer than 550,000 distinct CDR3 sequences, with about an eighth observed a single time. The gene calls are TRBV20-1 and TRBJ1-1; 10 bases agree with TRBD1. This receptor was obtained from a female patient aged 2 to 10 who had a stem cell transplant for aplastic anemia, so the T cells may come from the graft donor. The sequencing here drew on PBMCs, mostly from graft donor cells, taken 180 days after TCRalphabeta/CD19-depleted stem cell transplant. CDR3 sequence: CSAPTGTGVNTEAFF. CDR3 in DNA: TGCAGTGCGCCTACCGGGACAGGGGTGAACACTGAAGCTTTCTTT.